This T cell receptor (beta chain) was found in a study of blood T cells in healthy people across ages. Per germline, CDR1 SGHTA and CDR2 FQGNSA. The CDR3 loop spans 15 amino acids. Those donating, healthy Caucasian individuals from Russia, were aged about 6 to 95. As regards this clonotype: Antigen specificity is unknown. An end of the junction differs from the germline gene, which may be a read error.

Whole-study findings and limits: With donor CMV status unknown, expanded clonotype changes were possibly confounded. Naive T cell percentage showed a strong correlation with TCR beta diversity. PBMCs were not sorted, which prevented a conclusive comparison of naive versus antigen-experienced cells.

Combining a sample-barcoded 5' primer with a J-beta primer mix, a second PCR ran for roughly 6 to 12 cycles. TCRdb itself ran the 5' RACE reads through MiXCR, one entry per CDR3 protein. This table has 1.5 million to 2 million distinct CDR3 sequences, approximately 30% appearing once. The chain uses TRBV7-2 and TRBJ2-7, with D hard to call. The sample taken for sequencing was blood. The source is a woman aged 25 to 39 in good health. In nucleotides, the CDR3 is TGTGCCATCAGCCCAATGCCGGTCCCAACGATCGAGCAGTACTTC. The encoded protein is CAISPMPVPTIEQYF.